Sequencing of this T cell receptor beta chain was carried out in a study of lymphopenia after photon versus proton radiotherapy. V lost 6 bases to trimming and J lost 0 bases, with 30 bases between them. The CDR3 has 22 amino acids. This table comes from immunoSEQ multiplex PCR, and its TCRdb copy is limited to in-frame clones, with some not included. The top ten hold around 6.1% of the sample, which has approximately 20,000 clones, approximately 90% seen once. With respect to this clone: Its matching antigen is unknown.

Notes on the study in general: Under photons, naive T cells and diversity fell while effector/memory populations rose. Oligoclonal CD8+ Temra expansion after nadir drove photon patients' diversity drop. Post-nadir TCR diversity decline inversely tracked overall survival among those who died.

The clonotype originates from a man in his sixties with pancreatic cancer. The sequenced sample was peripheral blood, obtained from a patient treated with photon-based radiotherapy. The rearrangement links TRBV23-1 to TRBJ2-6, with D possibly matching TRBD1 (7 bases). TRBV23-1 carries the ORF label, with uncertain function. The CDR3 DNA follows: TGCGCCAGCAGCCGCCGGGGGAGGACAGGCAAAATACAGTTCTCTGGGGCCAACGTCCTGACTTTC. This encodes CASSRRGRTGKIQFSGANVLTF.